Listed here are 8 T cell receptor beta chains from one sample, sequenced in a study of T cell repertoires in aging, cancer and after chemotherapy. Peripheral blood genomic DNA, not sorted cells or RNA, was the template. TRB rearrangements spanning V, D and J were amplified using mixed TRB-A/B primers. In TCRdb, the multiplex PCR reads were re-called with MiXCR into one record per CDR3 protein. The table lists some 15,000 distinct CDR3 sequences, approximately 50% of them singletons. Source material: blood. The receptors derive from a human donor in good health.

This CDR3 is CASSLIRDGAYEQYF. CDR3 nucleotide sequence: TGTGCCAGCAGTTTAATCCGGGACGGGGCCTACGAGCAGTACTTC. The rearrangement uses TRBV27 and TRBJ2-7; D may correspond to TRBD1 or TRBD2 (5 bases each). Germline values: CDR1 MNHEY, CDR2 SMNVEV (reference sequence). The CDR3 is made up of 15 amino acids. V lost 2 bases and J lost 2, with 13 bases in between.

The rearrangement joins TRBV6-4 to TRBJ2-3; unclear D gene. The CDR3 is 12 residues long. CDR1 is MRHNA and CDR2 is SNTAGT in the germline V gene. Trimming shortened V by 5 bases and J by 7 bases, and 10 bases separated the two germline ends. CDR3 in amino acids: CASSPDRNTQYF. CDR3 nucleotide sequence: TGTGCCAGCAGTCCCGATAGGAATACGCAGTATTTT.

By frequency in the sample, this clonotype is medium-sized. This rearrangement joins TRBV29-1 to TRBJ2-7; 8 nucleotides align to TRBD2. Germline V gene sequence: CDR1 SQVTM, CDR2 ANQGSEA. CDR3 size: 14 residues. V was pared by 6 bases and J by 1 base, with 8 bases of the junction left unmatched. The CDR3 DNA sequence: TGCAGCGTACGCAAGCGGGAGCGGTCCTACGAGCAGTACTTC. Translation: CSVRKRERSYEQYF.

CDR3 sequence reads: CASSPTGDPWEQYF. In nucleotides, the CDR3 is TGTGCCAGCAGTCCTACCGGGGATCCGTGGGAGCAGTACTTC. The rearrangement links TRBV27 to TRBJ2-7; D is perhaps TRBD2 (5 bases). Per the germline V gene, CDR1 is MNHEY and CDR2 is SMNVEV (reference sequence). The CDR3 runs to 14 residues. The V end was cut by 5 bases, the J end by 7 bases, with 18 bases between.

J is TRBJ2-1 and V is TRBV27; 9 bases are a match to TRBD2. V lost 6 bases and J lost 0; bases outside the gene matches: 6. The V gene's germline CDR1 is MNHEY and CDR2 SMNVEV (reference sequence). The CDR3 runs to 16 residues. CDR3 in amino acids: CASSRLAAGSYNEQFF. CDR3 coding DNA: TGTGCCAGCAGCCGACTAGCGGCAGGCTCCTACAATGAGCAGTTCTTC.

This clonotype has a handful of counts. The V gene is TRBV29-1, the J gene TRBJ2-7, with 7 bases fitting TRBD1. Germline trimming cut 5 bases from V and 0 bases from J; bases unmatched to any gene: 7. Germline V CDR1 and CDR2: SQVTM, ANQGSEA. This CDR3 spans 14 amino acids. The CDR3 here is CSVYTGVSSYEQYF. CDR3 DNA sequence: TGCAGCGTTTACACAGGGGTTAGCTCCTACGAGCAGTACTTC.

This clonotype was seen more than once but under ten times. This rearrangement joins TRBV18 to TRBJ2-2; D gene uncertain. CDR3 length equals 13 residues. V lost 2 bases and J 3 bases, leaving 4 bases between the germline ends. The germline V gene has CDR1 KGHSH and CDR2 LQKENI. The CDR3 sequence is CASSPYDTGELFF. The CDR3, as DNA: TGTGCCAGCTCACCATATGACACCGGGGAGCTGTTTTTT.

The chain recombines TRBV7-6 with TRBJ2-2, with 8 bases that match TRBD2. Germline-derived CDR1 and CDR2 are SGHVS and FNYEAQ. This CDR3 spans 15 amino acids. Losses at the gene ends were 2 bases for V and 1 base for J; bases not matched to a gene: 0. CDR3 nucleotide sequence: TGTGCCAGCAGCTTACGGGAGGGGAACACCGGGGAGCTGTTTTTT. It yields the protein CASSLREGNTGELFF.